Below are 17 T cell receptor beta chains sequenced from a single sample in a study of somatic mutations in cytotoxic T cells in rheumatoid arthritis (dated by TCRdb to about 2017). The library was generated by the immunoSEQ multiplex PCR assay. The table was pulled from immuneACCESS by TCRdb, which kept in-frame rearrangements only. Such tables lose some clones; where checked, under half of the loss comes from unresolved V genes, and the rest has no known cause. The sample includes more than 5,500 clones, with approximately 81% observed a single time. About 40% of the sample rests with the top ten. Sequencing input: CD8+ T cells sorted from blood. Receptor source: a woman in her sixties or seventies in good health.

This sequence joins TRBV9 and TRBJ1-5; 8 bases map to TRBD1. The CDR3 extends over 15 amino acids. V was clipped by 0 bases and J by 5 bases; unmatched bases: 4. Germline V lookup: CDR1 SGDLS, CDR2 YYNGEE. The CDR3 DNA reads as TGTGCCAGCAGCGTAGACGGACAGGGTTATCAGCCCCAGCATTTT. It specifies CASSVDGQGYQPQHF.

The chain combines TRBV7-9 with TRBJ2-4; D is ambiguous. V was cut by 3 bases and J by 2 bases, with 14 bases left in between. The CDR3 spans 16 residues. The V gene's germline CDR1 is SEHNR and CDR2 FQNEAQ (reference sequence). This CDR3 reads CASSFSLGGSKNIQYF. CDR3 sequence (DNA): TGTGCCAGCAGCTTTTCACTCGGCGGTTCCAAAAACATTCAGTACTTC.

V and J are TRBV11-2 and TRBJ1-4; the D is unclear. The V and J ends lost 1 base and 3 bases respectively, with 9 bases between them. The CDR3 is 15 amino acids. From germline, CDR1 is SGHAT and CDR2 FQNNGV. The CDR3 DNA sequence: TGTGCCAGCAGCTTAGTTCGGTCTCCTAATGAAAAACTGTTTTTT. Encoded protein: CASSLVRSPNEKLFF.

V is TRBV2 and J is TRBJ2-7, with 8 bases identical to TRBD1. V trimming: 7 bases; J trimming: 2 bases; junction bases outside the gene matches: 10. CDR1 is SNHLY and CDR2 is FYNNEI in the germline V gene. This CDR3 is 15 amino acids long. CDR3 amino acids: CASNAGTGIAYEQYF. The CDR3 DNA reads TGTGCCAGCAACGCGGGGACAGGAATAGCCTACGAGCAGTACTTC.

The chain recombines TRBV7-9 with TRBJ1-2; D not resolved. Germline V lookup: CDR1 SEHNR, CDR2 FQNEAQ (reference sequence). V was shortened by 1 base and J by 4 bases, with 10 bases between the two germline ends. The CDR3 consists of 14 residues. In DNA, the CDR3 is TGTGCCAGCAGCTTAGTGCTGGGCCTCTATGGCTACACCTTC. Translation gives CASSLVLGLYGYTF.

Only a few counts were recorded for this clone. The V call is TRBV27, the J call TRBJ2-1, with D perhaps TRBD1 (6 bases). This CDR3 has 13 amino acids. Per the germline V gene, CDR1 is MNHEY and CDR2 is SMNVEV (reference sequence). The ends were cut back, 4 bases at V and 2 bases at J, with 6 bases in the middle. The CDR3 coding sequence is TGTGCCAGCAGTTGGGACACCTACAATGAGCAGTTCTTC. This gives the protein CASSWDTYNEQFF.

The chain is built from TRBV7-6 and TRBJ2-7; the D gene is possibly TRBD1 (6 bases). V dropped 5 bases and J dropped 0 bases, with 8 bases sitting between them. CDR1 is SGHVS and CDR2 is FNYEAQ in the germline V gene. CDR3 size: 13 residues. CDR3 region: CASSQDSSYEQYF. The CDR3, as DNA: TGTGCCAGCAGCCAGGACAGCTCCTACGAGCAGTACTTC.

The chain employs TRBV5-4 and TRBJ1-4; maybe TRBD1 (5 bases). Trimming stripped 1 base from V and 7 bases from J, with 11 bases between. Germline loops: CDR1 SGHNT, CDR2 YYREEE (reference sequence). The CDR3 consists of 14 residues. CDR3 sequence: CASSLLGEAEKLFF. For the CDR3, the DNA is TGTGCCAGCAGCTTGTTAGGGGAAGCTGAAAAACTGTTTTTT. The entire variable domain, with the rest obtained from reference TRBV5-4 and TRBJ1-4, is as follows: ETGVTQSPTHLIKTRGQQVTLRCSSQSGHNTVSWYQQALGQGPQFIFQYYREEENGRGNFPPRFSGLQFPNYSSELNVNALELDDSALYLCASSLLGEAEKLFFGSGTQLSVL.

V is TRBV4-1 and J is TRBJ1-2; tentative D call: TRBD1 (6 bases). This CDR3 region has 15 residues. Germline loops: CDR1 MGHRA, CDR2 YSYEKL. V was trimmed by 2 bases and J by 2 bases, leaving 12 bases between them. CDR3 in amino acids: CASSQNSGQNYGYTF. The CDR3 region has the DNA TGCGCCAGCAGCCAAAACAGCGGACAGAACTATGGCTACACCTTC.

The chain uses TRBV10-3 and TRBJ2-5; 15 nucleotides line up with TRBD2. The germline V gene encodes CDR1 ENHRY and CDR2 SYGVKD. The CDR3 runs 20 residues. The V and J ends lost 3 bases and 2 bases, in that order; junction bases with no gene match: 13. The CDR3 sequence is CAISETGTSGGPAPQETQYF. The CDR3, as DNA: TGTGCCATCAGTGAAACCGGGACTAGCGGGGGGCCCGCCCCACAAGAGACCCAGTACTTC.

The chain has TRBV19 and TRBJ2-7, with 9 positions matching TRBD2. CDR1 and CDR2 (germline): LNHDA, SQIVND (reference sequence). The CDR3 runs to 13 residues. Trimming cost V 6 bases and J 5 bases; bases outside gene matches: 5. The CDR3, as DNA: TGTGCCAGTAGAATTGGGACTAGCAACGAGCAGTACTTC. This translates into CASRIGTSNEQYF.

This chain connects TRBV6-1 to TRBJ2-7; 9 bases match TRBD1. The CDR3 loop spans 14 amino acids. The J segment lost 6 bases and the V segment lost 6 bases, leaving 9 bases of the junction unmatched. Germline V lookup: CDR1 MNHNS, CDR2 SASEGT. CDR3 sequence: CASSLDRGISEQYF. The CDR3 DNA sequence: TGTGCCAGCAGCTTGGACAGGGGTATTTCCGAGCAGTACTTC.

The chain recombines TRBV28 with TRBJ2-2, with D possibly being TRBD2 (6 bases). Trimming pared 1 base from V and 1 base from J, leaving 7 bases between. CDR1 is MDHEN and CDR2 is SYDVKM in the germline V gene. The CDR3 runs to 15 residues. This CDR3 is CASSLLRENTGELFF. In DNA form, the CDR3 reads TGTGCCAGCAGTTTATTGCGGGAGAACACCGGGGAGCTGTTTTTT. Full variable domain (outside the CDR3, taken from reference TRBV28 and TRBJ2-2): DVKVTQSSRYLVKRTGEKVFLECVQDMDHENMFWYRQDPGLGLRLIYFSYDVKMKEKGDIPEGYSVSREKKERFSLILESASTNQTSMYLCASSLLRENTGELFFGEGSRLTVL.

This chain links TRBV5-4 with TRBJ1-2, with a possible D match to TRBD1 (5 bases). The CDR3 is 14 amino acids. Germline lookup yields CDR1 SGHNT and CDR2 YYREEE (reference sequence). Trimming left V 4 bases short and J 4 bases short, with 14 bases between. The CDR3 protein is CASSPPGGSYGYTF. The CDR3 DNA follows: TGTGCCAGCAGCCCGCCCGGGGGTAGCTATGGCTACACCTTC.

This chain links TRBV5-1 with TRBJ1-2, with D perhaps TRBD1 (6 bases). The CDR3 runs to 14 residues. Germline V gene sequence: CDR1 SGHRS, CDR2 YFSETQ. V gave up 0 bases and J gave up 0 bases, with 6 bases separating them. The CDR3: CASSLGTANYGYTF. CDR3 coding DNA: TGCGCCAGCAGCTTGGGGACAGCTAACTATGGCTACACCTTC. The full variable domain, in which reference TRBV5-1 and TRBJ1-2 provide the parts outside the CDR3, is KAGVTQTPRYLIKTRGQQVTLSCSPISGHRSVSWYQQTPGQGLQFLFEYFSETQRNKGNFPGRFSGRQFSNSRSEMNVSTLELGDSALYLCASSLGTANYGYTFGSGTRLTVV.

Here the CDR3 reads CASSEALNQPQHF. DNA of the CDR3: TGTGCCAGCAGTGAAGCTCTTAATCAGCCCCAGCATTTT. This chain connects TRBV6-1 to TRBJ1-5, with D unresolved. The germline gives CDR1 MNHNS, CDR2 SASEGT. The CDR3 spans 13 residues. The germline V and J ends were trimmed by 0 bases and 4 bases, with 4 bases remaining between them.

The table lists this clone with a few counts. The chain links TRBV11-2 to TRBJ2-1, with 9 bases identical to TRBD2. The CDR3 covers 16 residues. With V trimmed by 0 bases and J by 4 bases, 4 bases remained unmatched. CDR1 and CDR2 from the germline V gene are SGHAT and FQNNGV. In DNA form, the CDR3 reads TGTGCCAGCAGCTTAGAGATAGCGGGAGCGTACAATGAGCAGTTCTTC. Residues: CASSLEIAGAYNEQFF.